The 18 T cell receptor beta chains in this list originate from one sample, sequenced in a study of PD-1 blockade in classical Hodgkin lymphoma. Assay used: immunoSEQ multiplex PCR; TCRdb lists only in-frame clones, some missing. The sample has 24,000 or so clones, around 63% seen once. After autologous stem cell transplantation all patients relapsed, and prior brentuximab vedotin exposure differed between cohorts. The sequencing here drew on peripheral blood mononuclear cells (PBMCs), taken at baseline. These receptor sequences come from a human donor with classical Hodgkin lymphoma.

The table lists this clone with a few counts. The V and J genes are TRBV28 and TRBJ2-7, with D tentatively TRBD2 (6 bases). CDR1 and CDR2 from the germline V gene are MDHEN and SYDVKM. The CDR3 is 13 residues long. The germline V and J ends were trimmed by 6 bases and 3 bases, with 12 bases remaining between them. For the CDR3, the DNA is TGTGCCAGCAGACAGGACGGGAGCTACGAGCAGTACTTC. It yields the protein CASRQDGSYEQYF.

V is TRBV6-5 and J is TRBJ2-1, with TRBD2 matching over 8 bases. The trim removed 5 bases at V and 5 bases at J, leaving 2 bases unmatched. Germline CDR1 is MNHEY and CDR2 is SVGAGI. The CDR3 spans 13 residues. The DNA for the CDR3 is TGTGCCAGCAGTCCGGGACTAGACAATGAGCAGTTCTTC. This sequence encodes CASSPGLDNEQFF.

This CDR3 is CASSEPVSQGYEQYF. The CDR3 region has the DNA TGTGCCAGCAGTGAACCGGTCTCCCAGGGGTACGAGCAGTACTTC. The J gene is TRBJ2-7, the V gene TRBV6-1; D perhaps matches TRBD1 (6 bases). Between the trimmed V and J ends, which lost 2 bases and 4 bases, there was a span of 15 bases. Germline loops: CDR1 MNHNS, CDR2 SASEGT. This CDR3 region has 15 residues.

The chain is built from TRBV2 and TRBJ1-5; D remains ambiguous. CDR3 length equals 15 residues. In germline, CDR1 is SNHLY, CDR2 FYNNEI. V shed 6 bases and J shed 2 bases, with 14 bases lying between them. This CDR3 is CASSEFRAGNQPQHF. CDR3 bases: TGTGCCAGCAGCGAATTCCGGGCCGGCAATCAGCCCCAGCATTTT.

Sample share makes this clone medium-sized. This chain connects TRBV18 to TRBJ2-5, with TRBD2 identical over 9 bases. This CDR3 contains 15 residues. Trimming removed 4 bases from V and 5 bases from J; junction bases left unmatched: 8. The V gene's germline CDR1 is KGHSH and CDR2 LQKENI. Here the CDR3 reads CASSRLAGGTETQYF. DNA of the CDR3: TGTGCCAGCTCACGTCTTGCGGGGGGGACGGAGACCCAGTACTTC. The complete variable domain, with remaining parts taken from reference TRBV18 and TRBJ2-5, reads NAGVMQNPRHLVRRRGQEARLRCSPMKGHSHVYWYRQLPEEGLKFMVYLQKENIIDESGMPKERFSAEFPKEGPSILRIQQVVRGDSAAYFCASSRLAGGTETQYFGPGTRLLVL.

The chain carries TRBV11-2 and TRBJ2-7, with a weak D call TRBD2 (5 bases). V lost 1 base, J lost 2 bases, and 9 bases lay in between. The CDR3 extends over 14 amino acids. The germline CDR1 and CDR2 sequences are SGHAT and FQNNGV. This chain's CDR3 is CASSLVRAAYEQYF. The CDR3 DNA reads TGTGCCAGCAGCTTAGTGAGGGCAGCCTACGAGCAGTACTTC.

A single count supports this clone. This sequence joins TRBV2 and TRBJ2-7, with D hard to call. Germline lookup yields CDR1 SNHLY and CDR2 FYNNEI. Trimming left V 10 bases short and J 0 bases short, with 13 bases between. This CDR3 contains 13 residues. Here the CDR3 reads CAIQSTISYEQYF. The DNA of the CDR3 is TGTGCCATCCAGAGTACTATCTCCTACGAGCAGTACTTC. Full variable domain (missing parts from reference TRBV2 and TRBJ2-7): EPEVTQTPSHQVTQMGQEVILRCVPISNHLYFYWYRQILGQKVEFLVSFYNNEISEKSEIFDDQFSVERPDGSNFTLKIRSTKLEDSAMYFCAIQSTISYEQYFGPGTRLTVT.

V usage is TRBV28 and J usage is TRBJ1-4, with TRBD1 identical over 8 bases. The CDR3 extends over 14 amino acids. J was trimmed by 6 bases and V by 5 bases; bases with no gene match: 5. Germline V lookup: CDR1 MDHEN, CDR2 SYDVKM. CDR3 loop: CASSPDREYEKLFF. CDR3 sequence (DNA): TGTGCCAGCAGTCCGGACAGGGAATATGAAAAACTGTTTTTT.

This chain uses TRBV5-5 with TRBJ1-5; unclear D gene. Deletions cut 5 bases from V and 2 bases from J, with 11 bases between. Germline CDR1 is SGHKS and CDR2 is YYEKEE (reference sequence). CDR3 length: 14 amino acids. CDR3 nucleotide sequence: TGTGCCAGCAGACCGGGAGTAGGCAATCAGCCCCAGCATTTT. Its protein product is CASRPGVGNQPQHF. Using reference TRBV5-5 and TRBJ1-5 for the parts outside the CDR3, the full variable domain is DAGVTQSPTHLIKTRGQQVTLRCSPISGHKSVSWYQQVLGQGPQFIFQYYEKEERGRGNFPDRFSARQFPNYSSELNVNALLLGDSALYLCASRPGVGNQPQHFGDGTRLSIL.

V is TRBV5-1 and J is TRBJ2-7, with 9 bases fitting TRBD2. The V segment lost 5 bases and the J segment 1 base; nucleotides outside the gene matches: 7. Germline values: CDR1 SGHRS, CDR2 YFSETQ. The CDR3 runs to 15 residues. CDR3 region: CASSLGLAQSYEQYF. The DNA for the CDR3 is TGCGCCAGCAGTCTTGGACTAGCGCAGTCCTACGAGCAGTACTTC.

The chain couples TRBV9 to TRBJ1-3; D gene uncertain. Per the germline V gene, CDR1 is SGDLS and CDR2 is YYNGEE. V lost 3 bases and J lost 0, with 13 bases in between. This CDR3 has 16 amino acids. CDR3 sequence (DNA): TGTGCCAGCAGCGAACAAGGGATTCTCTCTGGAAACACCATATATTTT. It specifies CASSEQGILSGNTIYF.

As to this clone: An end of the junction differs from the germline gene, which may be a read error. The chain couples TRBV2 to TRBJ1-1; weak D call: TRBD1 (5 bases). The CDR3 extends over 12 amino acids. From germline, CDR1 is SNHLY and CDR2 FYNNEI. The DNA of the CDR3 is TGTGCCAGCAGTCCGGACTCAGGGTCGAATTGCTTT. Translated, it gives CASSPDSGSNCF.

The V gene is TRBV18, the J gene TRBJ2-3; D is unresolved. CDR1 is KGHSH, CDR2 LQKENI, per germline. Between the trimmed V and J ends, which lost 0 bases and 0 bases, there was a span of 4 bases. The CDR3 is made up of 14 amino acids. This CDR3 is CASSPPLSTDTQYF. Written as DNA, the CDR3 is TGTGCCAGCTCACCACCCCTTAGCACAGATACGCAGTATTTT.

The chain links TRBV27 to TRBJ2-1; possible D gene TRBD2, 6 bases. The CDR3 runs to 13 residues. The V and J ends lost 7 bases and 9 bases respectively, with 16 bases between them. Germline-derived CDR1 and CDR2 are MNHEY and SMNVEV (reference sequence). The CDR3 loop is CASTGALGGEQFF. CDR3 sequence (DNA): TGTGCCAGCACCGGGGCTTTGGGAGGTGAGCAGTTCTTC.

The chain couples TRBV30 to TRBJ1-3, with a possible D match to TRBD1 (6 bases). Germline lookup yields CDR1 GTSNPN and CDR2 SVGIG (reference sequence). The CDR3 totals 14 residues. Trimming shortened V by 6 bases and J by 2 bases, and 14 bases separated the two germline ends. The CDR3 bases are TGTGCCTGCCCACAGGGTTCGACTGGAAACACCATATATTTT. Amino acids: CACPQGSTGNTIYF. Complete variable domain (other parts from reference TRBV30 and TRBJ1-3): SQTIHQWPATLVQPVGSPLSLECTVEGTSNPNLYWYRQAAGRGLQLLFYSVGIGQISSEVPQNLSASRPQDRQFILSSKKLLLSDSGFYLCACPQGSTGNTIYFGEGSWLTVV.

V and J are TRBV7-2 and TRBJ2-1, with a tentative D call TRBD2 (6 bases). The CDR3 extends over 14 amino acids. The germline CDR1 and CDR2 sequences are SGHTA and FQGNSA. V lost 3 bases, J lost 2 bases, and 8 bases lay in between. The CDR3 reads CASSLGGPYNEQFF. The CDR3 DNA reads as TGTGCCAGCAGCTTGGGGGGACCCTACAATGAGCAGTTCTTC.

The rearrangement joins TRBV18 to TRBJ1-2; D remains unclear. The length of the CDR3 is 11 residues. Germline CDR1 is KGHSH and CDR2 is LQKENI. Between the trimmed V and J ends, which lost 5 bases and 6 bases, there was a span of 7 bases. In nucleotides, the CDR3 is TGTGCCAGCTCAGCCCCCGATGGCTACACCTTC. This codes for CASSAPDGYTF. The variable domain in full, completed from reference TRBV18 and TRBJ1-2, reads NAGVMQNPRHLVRRRGQEARLRCSPMKGHSHVYWYRQLPEEGLKFMVYLQKENIIDESGMPKERFSAEFPKEGPSILRIQQVVRGDSAAYFCASSAPDGYTFGSGTRLTVV.

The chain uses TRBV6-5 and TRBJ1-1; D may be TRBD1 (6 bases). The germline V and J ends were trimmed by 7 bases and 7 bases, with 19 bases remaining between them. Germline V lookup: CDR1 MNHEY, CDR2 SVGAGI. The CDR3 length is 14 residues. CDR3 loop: CASIGQGGGVEAFF. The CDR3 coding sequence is TGTGCCAGCATAGGCCAGGGAGGGGGAGTTGAAGCTTTCTTT.